These 26 T cell receptor beta chains came from one sample sequenced in a study of blood T cell repertoires in COVID-19. Some clones are missing from TCRdb's copy, which holds only in-frame ones; the method was immunoSEQ multiplex PCR. Here the sample spans 100,000 to 150,000 clones, roughly 91% being singletons. Sequenced material: peripheral blood. The receptors come from a man aged 50-60 years with active or convalescent COVID-19.

The J gene is TRBJ2-7, the V gene TRBV6-5; D is possibly TRBD2 (6 bases). Per germline, CDR1 MNHEY and CDR2 SVGAGI. Trimming pared 0 bases from V and 2 bases from J, leaving 11 bases between. The CDR3 is 15 residues long. CDR3 nucleotides: TGTGCCAGCAGTTACTCGCGGGACGGAGCCTACGAGCAGTACTTC. This gives the protein CASSYSRDGAYEQYF.

This chain links TRBV11-2 with TRBJ1-6; 8 bases fit TRBD1. Germline CDR1 is SGHAT and CDR2 is FQNNGV. The CDR3 has 16 amino acids. After removal of 5 bases from V and 6 bases from J, the junction contained 9 bases not matched to a gene. CDR3 sequence: CASSLRGPLGNSPLHF. DNA of the CDR3: TGTGCCAGCAGCCTCAGGGGGCCCTTAGGTAATTCACCCCTCCACTTT.

The rearrangement uses TRBV28 and TRBJ1-5; D might be TRBD1 (5 bases). This CDR3 is 14 amino acids long. Trimming took 3 bases from V and 6 from J, leaving 12 bases between them. Germline V gene data show CDR1 as MDHEN and CDR2 as SYDVKM. The CDR3 sequence: CASSFLERGQPQHF. The CDR3 DNA reads as TGTGCCAGCAGTTTTTTGGAAAGGGGTCAGCCCCAGCATTTT.

The chain recombines TRBV11-2 with TRBJ2-3, with 7 bases fitting TRBD2. Germline CDR1 reads SGHAT; CDR2 reads FQNNGV. The J segment lost 9 bases and the V segment lost 2 bases, leaving 8 bases of the junction unmatched. CDR3 size: 14 residues. This CDR3 reads CASSLSGGEDTQYF. The CDR3 DNA sequence: TGTGCCAGCAGCTTAAGTGGGGGGGAGGACACGCAGTATTTT.

The chain employs TRBV5-6 and TRBJ2-7; weak D call: TRBD2 (6 bases). Trimming took off 2 bases at V and 1 base at J, with 13 bases between the two ends. From germline, CDR1 is SGHDT and CDR2 YYEEEE. The CDR3 is made up of 15 amino acids. The CDR3 nucleotides are TGTGCCAGCAGCTTCCTCCCGGGAGAATCCTACGAGCAGTACTTC. Translation gives CASSFLPGESYEQYF.

This clone occurred once. The rearrangement links TRBV2 to TRBJ1-3, with D perhaps TRBD1 (5 bases). Trimming cost V 8 bases and J 1 base, with 6 bases left between them. Germline V gene sequence: CDR1 SNHLY, CDR2 FYNNEI. The CDR3 runs 12 residues. The CDR3 DNA reads TGTGCCAGCCGACAGTCTGGAAACACCATATATTTT. Amino acids: CASRQSGNTIYF.

Only a few counts were recorded for this clone. V and J are TRBV7-2 and TRBJ1-5; 9 bases map to TRBD1. CDR1 and CDR2 from the germline V gene are SGHTA and FQGNSA. This CDR3 is built from 16 residues. Trimming at V came to 5 bases and at J to 5 bases, leaving 10 bases not matched to a gene. The CDR3 spells CASSKQTGTGHQPQHF. CDR3 in DNA: TGTGCCAGCAGCAAGCAGACCGGGACAGGGCATCAGCCCCAGCATTTT.

The J gene is TRBJ2-2, the V gene TRBV7-2, with D tentatively TRBD1 (5 bases). The germline CDR1 and CDR2 sequences are SGHTA and FQGNSA. The CDR3 loop spans 15 amino acids. V was pared by 0 bases and J by 1 base, with 6 bases between. The CDR3 region has the DNA TGTGCCAGCAGCTTAGCGGGGCGGAACACCGGGGAGCTGTTTTTT. Translated: CASSLAGRNTGELFF. The full variable domain, rest sourced from reference TRBV7-2 and TRBJ2-2, is GAGVSQSPSNKVTEKGKDVELRCDPISGHTALYWYRQSLGQGLEFLIYFQGNSAPDKSGLPSDRFSAERTGGSVSTLTIQRTQQEDSAVYLCASSLAGRNTGELFFGEGSRLTVL.

This clone was observed a few times. The chain links TRBV5-4 to TRBJ1-2, with TRBD1 matching over 8 bases. The J segment lost 4 bases and the V segment lost 4 bases, leaving 6 bases of the junction unmatched. Germline V gene data show CDR1 as SGHNT and CDR2 as YYREEE (reference sequence). The length of the CDR3 is 14 residues. The CDR3 DNA follows: TGTGCCAGCAGCCCCGAGACAGGGGTCTATGGCTACACCTTC. It encodes CASSPETGVYGYTF. The full variable domain, in which reference TRBV5-4 and TRBJ1-2 provide the parts outside the CDR3, is ETGVTQSPTHLIKTRGQQVTLRCSSQSGHNTVSWYQQALGQGPQFIFQYYREEENGRGNFPPRFSGLQFPNYSSELNVNALELDDSALYLCASSPETGVYGYTFGSGTRLTVV.

This clone has only one observation. The rearrangement links TRBV10-3 to TRBJ2-7; 11 nucleotides agree with TRBD2. V gave up 7 bases and J gave up 0 bases; unmatched junction bases: 5. Germline V gene lookup returns CDR1 ENHRY and CDR2 SYGVKD. The CDR3 runs to 15 residues. Written as DNA, the CDR3 is TGTGCCATCATGGCCGGGACTAGCGGCTCCTACGAGCAGTACTTC. Its protein product is CAIMAGTSGSYEQYF.

The chain uses TRBV28 and TRBJ1-6; the D gene is possibly TRBD1 (6 bases). The CDR3 sequence is 15 residues long. The V end was cut by 6 bases, the J end by 9 bases, with 18 bases between. Looked up from germline, CDR1 is MDHEN and CDR2 is SYDVKM. The CDR3 region is CASRPPTGQISPLHF. CDR3 sequence (DNA): TGTGCCAGCAGGCCCCCCACAGGGCAAATTTCACCCCTCCACTTT.

V and J are TRBV4-1 and TRBJ2-7; perhaps TRBD2 as D (5 bases). The CDR3 loop spans 16 amino acids. Germline V gene data show CDR1 as MGHRA and CDR2 as YSYEKL. Trimming stripped 0 bases from V and 0 bases from J, with 12 bases between. CDR3 sequence reads: CASSQEPGLSSYEQYF. The CDR3 DNA reads as TGCGCCAGCAGCCAAGAACCCGGACTTAGCTCCTACGAGCAGTACTTC.

The table lists this clone with a few counts. The chain has TRBV10-3 and TRBJ2-7; 8 positions agree with TRBD1. CDR1 and CDR2 from the germline V gene are ENHRY and SYGVKD. V was clipped by 11 bases and J by 3 bases; unmatched bases: 9. The CDR3 runs to 13 residues. The CDR3 loop is CAAGGDRSYEQYF. DNA for the CDR3: TGTGCCGCCGGAGGGGACAGGAGCTACGAGCAGTACTTC.

The J gene is TRBJ1-3, the V gene TRBV5-6; D unresolved. The CDR3 sequence is 16 residues long. Between the trimmed V and J ends, which lost 0 bases and 0 bases, there was a span of 10 bases. The V gene's germline CDR1 is SGHDT and CDR2 YYEEEE. For the CDR3, the DNA is TGTGCCAGCAGCTTGGTTGCGGGGATCTCTGGAAACACCATATATTTT. Translated, it gives CASSLVAGISGNTIYF. Using reference TRBV5-6 and TRBJ1-3 for the parts outside the CDR3, the full variable domain is DAGVTQSPTHLIKTRGQQVTLRCSPKSGHDTVSWYQQALGQGPQFIFQYYEEEERQRGNFPDRFSGHQFPNYSSELNVNALLLGDSALYLCASSLVAGISGNTIYFGEGSWLTVV.

The chain uses TRBV12-5 and TRBJ2-7; a possible D gene is TRBD1 (5 bases). Per the germline V gene, CDR1 is LGHNT and CDR2 is FRNRAP. V was pared by 6 bases and J by 1 base, with 10 bases between. This CDR3 is 13 amino acids long. CDR3 bases: TGTGCTAGTGGGCCCCCAGGGTCCTACGAGCAGTACTTC. This codes for CASGPPGSYEQYF.

The V and J genes are TRBV24-1 and TRBJ1-5; the D is unclear. The germline gives CDR1 KGHDR, CDR2 SFDVKD. The CDR3 totals 13 residues. V was trimmed by 3 bases and J by 11 bases, leaving 13 bases between them. The CDR3 DNA follows: TGTGCCACCAGTGATCGAAGCACTTCGGCCCAGCATTTT. This sequence encodes CATSDRSTSAQHF.

The genes are TRBV28 and TRBJ1-1; D unclear. Trimming cost V 7 bases and J 7 bases, with 13 bases left between them. Germline CDR1 and CDR2: MDHEN and SYDVKM. CDR3 length equals 12 residues. The DNA for the CDR3 is TGTGCCAGCATTTCATCGGTTCTTGAAGCTTTCTTT. Translating it yields CASISSVLEAFF.

This sequence joins TRBV28 and TRBJ2-2; 7 positions agree with TRBD2. V lost 5 bases to trimming and J lost 5 bases; unmatched junction nucleotides: 17. The CDR3 contains 18 residues. Germline V gene sequence: CDR1 MDHEN, CDR2 SYDVKM. This chain's CDR3 is CASSPPGLLAGGTGELFF. The CDR3 DNA follows: TGTGCCAGCAGTCCACCGGGCCTGTTAGCGGGTGGGACCGGGGAGCTGTTTTTT.

This chain uses TRBV9 with TRBJ1-6, with D possibly matching TRBD1 (5 bases). The CDR3 is 16 residues long. Trimming shortened V by 4 bases and J by 5 bases, and 16 bases separated the two germline ends. Per germline, CDR1 SGDLS and CDR2 YYNGEE. This CDR3 reads CASSPGEGTNNSPLHF. For the CDR3, the DNA is TGTGCCAGCAGCCCCGGGGAGGGGACCAATAATTCACCCCTCCACTTT.

V is TRBV19 and J is TRBJ2-6, with D perhaps matching TRBD1 (6 bases). V lost 6 bases and J 0 bases, leaving 9 bases between the germline ends. The CDR3 loop spans 15 amino acids. From germline, CDR1 is LNHDA and CDR2 SQIVND (reference sequence). CDR3 sequence reads: CASSMTGSGANVLTF. CDR3 nucleotides: TGTGCCAGTAGCATGACAGGCTCTGGGGCCAACGTCCTGACTTTC.

CDR3 amino acids: CALQVQETQYF. The CDR3 DNA is TGTGCCCTACAGGTTCAGGAGACCCAGTACTTC. This chain connects TRBV30 to TRBJ2-5, with D maybe TRBD1 (5 bases). Trimming cost V 8 bases and J 5 bases, with 12 bases left between them. From germline, CDR1 is GTSNPN and CDR2 SVGIG (reference sequence). The CDR3 runs 11 residues.

The chain uses TRBV6-1 and TRBJ2-5, with a weak D call TRBD1 (5 bases). Germline values: CDR1 MNHNS, CDR2 SASEGT. The CDR3 is made up of 15 amino acids. V lost 2 bases, J lost 2 bases, and 12 bases lay in between. The CDR3 is CASSEPQTAQETQYF. As DNA, the CDR3 is TGTGCCAGCAGTGAACCTCAGACAGCACAAGAGACCCAGTACTTC.

The CDR3: CASSLGVLRATYNEQFF. DNA of the CDR3: TGTGCCAGCAGCTTGGGGGTGCTCAGGGCTACCTACAATGAGCAGTTCTTC. The chain carries TRBV5-6 and TRBJ2-1; D may be TRBD1 (5 bases). This CDR3 spans 17 amino acids. Germline assignment: CDR1 SGHDT and CDR2 YYEEEE. V was cut by 0 bases and J by 2 bases, with 15 bases left in between. Looking up the rest from reference TRBV5-6 and TRBJ2-1 gives the full variable domain: DAGVTQSPTHLIKTRGQQVTLRCSPKSGHDTVSWYQQALGQGPQFIFQYYEEEERQRGNFPDRFSGHQFPNYSSELNVNALLLGDSALYLCASSLGVLRATYNEQFFGPGTRLTVL.

The V and J genes are TRBV30 and TRBJ2-7, with 11 bases fitting TRBD1. The CDR3 runs 14 residues. Trimming removed 2 bases from V and 2 bases from J; junction bases left unmatched: 2. The germline gives CDR1 GTSNPN, CDR2 SVGIG (reference sequence). The CDR3, as DNA: TGTGCCTGGAGTAGGGGACAGGGGGCCTACGAGCAGTACTTC. This sequence encodes CAWSRGQGAYEQYF.

The rearrangement joins TRBV27 to TRBJ1-1, with D perhaps matching TRBD1 (6 bases). CDR1 MNHEY and CDR2 SMNVEV come from the germline V gene (reference sequence). CDR3 length equals 16 residues. V lost 1 base and J lost 1, with 13 bases in between. CDR3 coding DNA: TGTGCCAGCAGTTTATACCAAAACAGGGAGAACACTGAAGCTTTCTTT. Amino acid sequence: CASSLYQNRENTEAFF.

The chain couples TRBV5-1 to TRBJ2-5, with 7 bases lining up with TRBD1. This CDR3 comprises 15 residues. Trimming at V came to 1 base and at J to 0 bases, leaving 3 bases not matched to a gene. Germline V CDR1 and CDR2: SGHRS, YFSETQ. The CDR3 spells CASSLRDRYQETQYF. DNA of the CDR3: TGCGCCAGCAGCTTGAGGGACAGATACCAAGAGACCCAGTACTTC.